This TCR beta chain appears in the sequencing data of a study of blood T cell repertoires in COVID-19. This CDR3 contains 15 residues. Original methodology: Amplification with reference gene primers provided the estimates of nucleated cell counts. Sequenced by immunoSEQ multiplex PCR; TCRdb stores in-frame clones only, minus some. V and J calls plus clone size are reproduced from that table; the DNA served to infer D and trimming. Here the sample spans 300,000 to 350,000 clones, 88% being singletons. The gene calls are TRBV21-1 and TRBJ1-1; TRBD1, the table's D call, lacks a check against the DNA. TRBV21-1 is recorded as a pseudogene. Sequenced input: PBMCs or T cells enriched from blood (not recorded which). The source is a young man who had recovered from COVID-19. CDR3 in amino acids: CASSKDTGLNTEAFF. In DNA form, the CDR3 reads TGTGCCAGCAGCAAGGACACCGGCCTGAACACTGAAGCTTTCTTT.